The clone carrying this T cell receptor (beta chain) was found a few times. This same CDR3 is encoded by further DNA sequences in the sample. Per the original data handling: Nucleated cell number was recorded as an estimate derived from reference gene primer amplification. Here immunoSEQ multiplex PCR was the method, and the copy in TCRdb shows in-frame clones only, minus some. Clonal size and the V and J genes are those of that table, whereas D and trimming came from the DNA. Counted here are around 130,000 clones, around four fifths occurring once; the ten biggest clones make up around 10%. This sample is part of a study of blood T cell repertoires in COVID-19. Study-wide background: Nucleic acid was either cDNA or gDNA, and it came from T cells, B-cell-depleted T cells, or PBMCs.

Germline loops: CDR1 LNHDA, CDR2 SQIVND (reference sequence). Trimming shortened V by 6 bases and J by 1 base, and 9 bases separated the two germline ends. There are 13 residues in the CDR3. The TCR comes from a human donor in a cohort sampled during active COVID-19. The sample taken for sequencing was peripheral blood. The chain joins TRBV19 to TRBJ2-5; possible D gene TRBD1, 6 bases. CDR3 loop: CASSTGSQETQYF. The DNA of the CDR3 is TGTGCCAGTAGCACAGGGAGCCAAGAGACCCAGTACTTC.